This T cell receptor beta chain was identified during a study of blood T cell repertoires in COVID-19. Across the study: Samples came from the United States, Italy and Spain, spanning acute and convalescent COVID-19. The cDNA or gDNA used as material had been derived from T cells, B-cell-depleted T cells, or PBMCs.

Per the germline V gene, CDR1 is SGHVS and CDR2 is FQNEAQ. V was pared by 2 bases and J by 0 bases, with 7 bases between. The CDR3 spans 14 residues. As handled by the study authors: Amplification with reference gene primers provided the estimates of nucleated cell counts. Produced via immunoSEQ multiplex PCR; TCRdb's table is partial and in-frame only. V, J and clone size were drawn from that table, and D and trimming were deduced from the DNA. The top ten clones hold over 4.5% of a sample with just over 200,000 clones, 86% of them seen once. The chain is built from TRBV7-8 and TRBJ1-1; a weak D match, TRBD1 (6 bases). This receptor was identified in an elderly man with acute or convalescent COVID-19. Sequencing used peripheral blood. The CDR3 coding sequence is TGTGCCAGCAGCTTAACAGGGTTGAACACTGAAGCTTTCTTT. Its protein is CASSLTGLNTEAFF. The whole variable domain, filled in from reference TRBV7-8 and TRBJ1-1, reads GAGVSQSPRYKVAKRGQDVALRCDPISGHVSLFWYQQALGQGPEFLTYFQNEAQLDKSGLPSDRFFAERPEGSVSTLKIQRTQQEDSAVYLCASSLTGLNTEAFFGQGTRLTVV.